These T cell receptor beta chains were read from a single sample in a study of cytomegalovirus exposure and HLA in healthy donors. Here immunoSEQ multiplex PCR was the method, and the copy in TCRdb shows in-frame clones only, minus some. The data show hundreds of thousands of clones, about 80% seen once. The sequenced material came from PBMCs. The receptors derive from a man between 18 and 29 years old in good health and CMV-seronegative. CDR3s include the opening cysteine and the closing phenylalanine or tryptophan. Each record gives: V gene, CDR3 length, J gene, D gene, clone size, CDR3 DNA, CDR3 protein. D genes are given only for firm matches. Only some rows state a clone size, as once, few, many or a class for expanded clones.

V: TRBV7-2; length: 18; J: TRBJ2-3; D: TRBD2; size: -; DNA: TGTGCCAGCAGCTTAGATTCCGGCGGGAGTCTCATCGAAGATACGCAGTATTTT; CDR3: CASSLDSGGSLIEDTQYF
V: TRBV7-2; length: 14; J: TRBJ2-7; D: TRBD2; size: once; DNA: TGTGCCAGCAGTATCCCGGGACTAACCTACGAGCAGTACTTC; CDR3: CASSIPGLTYEQYF
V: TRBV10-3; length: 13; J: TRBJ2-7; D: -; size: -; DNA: TGTGCCATCAGTGAGGACAGGATGCACGAGCAGTACTTC; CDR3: CAISEDRMHEQYF
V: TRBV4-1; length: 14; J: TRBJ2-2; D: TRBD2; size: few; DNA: TGCGCCAGCAGCCAAGAAGCGGGGAGCGGGGAGCTGTTTTTT; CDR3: CASSQEAGSGELFF
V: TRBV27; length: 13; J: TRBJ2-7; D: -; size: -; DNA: TGTGCCAGCAGTTTAGGCGGAACCTACGAGCAGTACTTC; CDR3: CASSLGGTYEQYF
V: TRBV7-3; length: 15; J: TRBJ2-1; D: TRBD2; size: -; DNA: TGTGCCAGCAGCTCCGGGGACTACAGAAACAATGAGCAGTTCTTC; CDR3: CASSSGDYRNNEQFF
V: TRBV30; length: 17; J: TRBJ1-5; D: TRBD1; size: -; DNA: TGTGCCTGGAGCCCTCTAGGGTCCGACAGGGGCAGACAGCCCCAGCATTTT; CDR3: CAWSPLGSDRGRQPQHF
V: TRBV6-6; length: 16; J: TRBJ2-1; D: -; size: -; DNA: TGTGCCAGCAGTGGCCCGGACTACTCCGACTACAATGAGCAGTTCTTC; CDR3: CASSGPDYSDYNEQFF
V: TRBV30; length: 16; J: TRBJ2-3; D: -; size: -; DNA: TGTGCCTGGACCCGGAGGGCCACCCGGGGGTCAGATACGCAGTATTTT; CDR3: CAWTRRATRGSDTQYF
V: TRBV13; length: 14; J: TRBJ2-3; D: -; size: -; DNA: TGTGCCAGCAGCTCCGGGATAAGTACAGATACGCAGTATTTT; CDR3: CASSSGISTDTQYF
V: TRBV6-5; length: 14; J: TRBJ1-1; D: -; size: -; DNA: TGTGCCAGCACCCCTCGGACAGACCCCCCTGGAGCTTTCTTT; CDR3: CASTPRTDPPGAFF
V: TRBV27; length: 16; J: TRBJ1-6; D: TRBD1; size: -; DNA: TGTGCCAGCAGTTCGGGACAGGGGGGCTGGGGTTCACCCCTCCACTTT; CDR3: CASSSGQGGWGSPLHF
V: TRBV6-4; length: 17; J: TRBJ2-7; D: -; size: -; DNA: TGTGCCAGCAGTGACTCGAATCATAAAATACACTCCTACGAGCAGTACTTC; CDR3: CASSDSNHKIHSYEQYF
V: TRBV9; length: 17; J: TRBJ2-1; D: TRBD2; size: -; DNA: TGTGCCAGCTCCGTAGGAATAGCGGGGGGAATTGACAATGAGCAGTTCTTC; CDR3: CASSVGIAGGIDNEQFF
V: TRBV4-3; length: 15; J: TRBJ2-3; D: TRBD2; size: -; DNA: TGCGCCAGCAGCAGATTAGCGGGAGTTATAGATACGCAGTATTTT; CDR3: CASSRLAGVIDTQYF
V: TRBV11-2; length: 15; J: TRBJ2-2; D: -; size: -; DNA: TGTGCCAGCAGCTTATGGACAGAGTACACCGGGGAGCTGTTTTTT; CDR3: CASSLWTEYTGELFF
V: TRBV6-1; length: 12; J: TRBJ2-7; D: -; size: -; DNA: TGTGCCAGCAGGGACAGTTCCTACGAGCAGTACTTC; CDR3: CASRDSSYEQYF
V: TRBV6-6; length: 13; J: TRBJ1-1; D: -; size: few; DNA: TGTGCCAGCAGTACTAGACCGAACACTGAAGCTTTCTTT; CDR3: CASSTRPNTEAFF
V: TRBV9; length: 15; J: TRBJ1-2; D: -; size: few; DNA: TGTGCCAGCAGCGTAGGCGGGGCGTTGGCCTATGGCTACACCTTC; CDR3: CASSVGGALAYGYTF
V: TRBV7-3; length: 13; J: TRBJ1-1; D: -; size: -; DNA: TGTGCCAGCAGCTTAGAAAGAGGGCTTGGGGCTTTCTTT; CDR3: CASSLERGLGAFF
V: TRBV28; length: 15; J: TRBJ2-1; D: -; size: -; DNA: TGTGCCAGCAGTCCTTCCGGCGGGAACTACAATGAGCAGTTCTTC; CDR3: CASSPSGGNYNEQFF
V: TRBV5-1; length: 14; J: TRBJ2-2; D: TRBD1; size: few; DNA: TGCGCCAGCAGCACGGGACAGGCGGAAGGGGAGCTGTTTTTT; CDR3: CASSTGQAEGELFF
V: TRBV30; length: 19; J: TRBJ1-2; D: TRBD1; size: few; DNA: TGTGCCTGGAGTAAGATAGAGCCAGGGGGGCTACTGAAAAACTATGGCTACACCTTC; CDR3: CAWSKIEPGGLLKNYGYTF
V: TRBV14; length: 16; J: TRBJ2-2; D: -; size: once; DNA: TGTGCCAGCAGCTTCGGTGGAGGTCGAGTAGGCGGGGAGCTGTTTTTT; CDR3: CASSFGGGRVGGELFF
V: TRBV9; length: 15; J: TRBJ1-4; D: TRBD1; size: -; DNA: TGTGCCAGCAGCTTTTCGACAGGGCTTAATGAAAAACTGTTTTTT; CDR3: CASSFSTGLNEKLFF
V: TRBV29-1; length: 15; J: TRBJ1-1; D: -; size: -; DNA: TGCAGCGTGCTGGGGGCGACATTAATGAACACTGAAGCTTTCTTT; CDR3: CSVLGATLMNTEAFF
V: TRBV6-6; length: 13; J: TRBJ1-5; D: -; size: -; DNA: TGTGCCAGCGACGACAGACCCAATCAGCCCCAGCATTTT; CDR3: CASDDRPNQPQHF
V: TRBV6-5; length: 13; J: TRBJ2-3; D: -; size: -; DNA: TGTGCCAGTAGTTTGCGGGGCACAGATACGCAGTATTTT; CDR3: CASSLRGTDTQYF
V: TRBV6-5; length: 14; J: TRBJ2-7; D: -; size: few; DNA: TGTGCCAGCAGTTACTACAGGGCGGCCCTAGAGCAGTACTTC; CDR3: CASSYYRAALEQYF
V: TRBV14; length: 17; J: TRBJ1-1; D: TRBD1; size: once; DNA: TGTGCCAGCAGCCAGGGGGGCTTCGGGACAGCGAACACTGAAGCTTTCTTT; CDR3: CASSQGGFGTANTEAFF
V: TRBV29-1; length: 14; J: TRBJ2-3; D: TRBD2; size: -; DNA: TGCAGCGCCGCGACTAGCGGGAATGTAGATACGCAGTATTTT; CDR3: CSAATSGNVDTQYF